This TCR beta chain was identified in a study of blood T cell repertoires in COVID-19 (dated by TCRdb to the early 2020s). With respect to the entire study: Samples covering the acute and convalescent phases of COVID-19 were provided by collaborators in the United States, Italy and Spain. The prospective study material was composed of cDNA or gDNA derived from T cells, B-cell-depleted T cells, or PBMCs. The samples were drawn from two sources: the first 160 participants of the ongoing ImmuneRACE study, and fewer than 1,500 subjects contributed by 6 global collaborators. Where available, HLA class I and class II types were taken from metadata supplied by the sample provider and were not determined by assay-based typing. The sample metadata nearly always contained a de-identified subject ID, COVID-19 status, age in years and sex. Subjects who had been exposed to COVID-19, were actively infected with it, or had recovered from it provided the deeply sampled blood TCRbeta repertoires that made up the dataset. The repertoires were released in a freely available public database intended as a resource for research on the immune response to SARS-CoV-2.

A second Seattle source provided samples from volunteer blood donors who had recovered from COVID-19. The collaborating institutions used their own protocols to collect whole blood in K2EDTA tubes. Collaborator samples were shipped for TCRbeta analysis as frozen whole blood, isolated PBMCs, or DNA extracted from either sample type. Note on this clone: No cognate antigen has been identified for it. Qualities for individual bases were not recorded, and no much larger clone is one base off.

Study-level results and caveats: The quantity of clinical and demographic metadata differed by source and by participant and was supplied without curation.

The immunoSEQ Assay, a bias-controlled multiplex PCR, was used to amplify TCRbeta CDR3 regions from genomic DNA. Under the source paper's analysis protocol: The number of nucleated cells in each sample was estimated by amplification of reference gene primers within the assay. Sequence reads were collapsed and filtered to measure the absolute abundance of every unique TCRbeta CDR3 rearrangement. Productive Simpson clonality was computed per sample as the square root of Simpson's diversity index over productive rearrangements. Drawn from immuneACCESS, this table holds only the in-frame rearrangements with V and J called that TCRdb kept. Clones are partly lost; checked studies trace under half to an unresolved V gene and leave the rest unexplained. V and J calls plus clone size are reproduced from that table; the DNA served to infer D and trimming. This sample holds 250,000 to 350,000 clones; 89% were observed only once. 0.94% of the sample belongs to the ten largest clones.

The sequenced sample consisted of peripheral blood. The TCR sequence derives from a woman between 40 and 50 years old who had recovered from COVID-19.

The DNA reads as follows: TGTGCCAGCAGTTCCCAGGGGACTGGAAACACCATATATTTT. Translated, it gives CASSSQGTGNTIYF. This chain joins TRBV28 to TRBJ1-3, and perhaps TRBD1 as D gene, on 6 matching bases. The CDR3 covers 14 residues, taking in both the cysteine and the phenylalanine. The read is trimmed to its CDR3 DNA, 42 bases read in frame from base 1. The germline V gene provides CDR1 MDHEN and CDR2 SYDVKM. V drops 4 bases and J drops 2 bases, leaving 9 bases in between.